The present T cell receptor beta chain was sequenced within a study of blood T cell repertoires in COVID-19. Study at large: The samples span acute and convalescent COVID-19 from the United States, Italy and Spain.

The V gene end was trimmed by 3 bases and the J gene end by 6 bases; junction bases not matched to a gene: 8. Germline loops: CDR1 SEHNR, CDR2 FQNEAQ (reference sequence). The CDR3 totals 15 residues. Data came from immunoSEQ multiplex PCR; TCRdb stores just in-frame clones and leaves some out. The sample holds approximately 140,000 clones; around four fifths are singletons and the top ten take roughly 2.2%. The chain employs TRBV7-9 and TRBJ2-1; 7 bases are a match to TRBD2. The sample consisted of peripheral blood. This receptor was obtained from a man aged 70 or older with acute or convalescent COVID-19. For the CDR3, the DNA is TGTGCCAGCAGCTTGGGTCAACGGGAGGTCAATGAGCAGTTCTTC. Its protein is CASSLGQREVNEQFF.